The text below deals with one TCR beta chain. Its antigen is undetermined. These data come from a study of CD8+ T cells in alopecia areata. Study as a whole: Patients given treatment had severity scored by the percentage of scalp area affected. Study-level results: Expanded CD8+ clones among the top 100, as well as scalp clonality, were significantly decreased by tofacitinib. Lesional scalp displayed greater clonality than normal scalp, most notably in alopecia totalis/universalis.

V shed 6 bases and J 8 bases; nucleotides not matched to a gene: 7. This CDR3 region has 15 residues. The germline gives CDR1 MNHNS, CDR2 SASEGT. RNA was isolated and reverse transcribed to cDNA, the sequencing template. The assay was immunoSEQ multiplex PCR, and TCRdb's table has in-frame clones only and misses some. The sample lists fewer than 250,000 clones; roughly 70% were seen once. As to treatment: oral pan-JAK inhibitor, 5-10 mg twice daily. V gene TRBV6-1 combines with J gene TRBJ2-1; 13 bases map to TRBD2. The receptor was derived from a human donor with alopecia areata. The sample was CD4+ T cells sorted from blood, taken at approximately week 50, from a patient treated with tofacitinib. The CDR3 sequence is CASRKGLAGVDEQFF. Written as DNA, the CDR3 is TGTGCCAGCAGGAAAGGACTAGCGGGGGTTGATGAGCAGTTCTTC.